What follows is one T cell receptor beta chain and its context. The antigen is undetermined. Libraries of TCR beta came from quantitative 5'-RACE with molecular barcodes. TCRdb independently ran MiXCR on the 5' RACE reads; one entry per CDR3 protein. There are just over 300,000 distinct CDR3 sequences in the sample; less than 25% occur only once, and 3% to 4% lies in the top ten. The entry originates in a study of CD8 T cells in ankylosing spondylitis. General observations from the study: What appeared characteristic of ankylosing spondylitis blood was a TCR beta motif of several highly homologous variants. In reactive arthritis synovial fluid and blood, some motif variants had been reported before.

This clonotype was sampled from a female donor with ankylosing spondylitis or in good health (not recorded which). Sequencing was performed on blood, either unsorted or a sorted T cell fraction (not recorded which).

This CDR3 reads CASSPRGSSPFF. CDR3 nucleotides: TGTGCCAGCAGCCCCCGGGGGTCGTCTCCGTTCTTC. The V and J genes are TRBV27 and TRBJ2-1; a weak D match, TRBD2 (6 bases). The CDR3 consists of 12 residues. Germline V gene data show CDR1 as MNHEY and CDR2 as SMNVEV (reference sequence). V dropped 6 bases and J dropped 15 bases, with 18 bases sitting between them.